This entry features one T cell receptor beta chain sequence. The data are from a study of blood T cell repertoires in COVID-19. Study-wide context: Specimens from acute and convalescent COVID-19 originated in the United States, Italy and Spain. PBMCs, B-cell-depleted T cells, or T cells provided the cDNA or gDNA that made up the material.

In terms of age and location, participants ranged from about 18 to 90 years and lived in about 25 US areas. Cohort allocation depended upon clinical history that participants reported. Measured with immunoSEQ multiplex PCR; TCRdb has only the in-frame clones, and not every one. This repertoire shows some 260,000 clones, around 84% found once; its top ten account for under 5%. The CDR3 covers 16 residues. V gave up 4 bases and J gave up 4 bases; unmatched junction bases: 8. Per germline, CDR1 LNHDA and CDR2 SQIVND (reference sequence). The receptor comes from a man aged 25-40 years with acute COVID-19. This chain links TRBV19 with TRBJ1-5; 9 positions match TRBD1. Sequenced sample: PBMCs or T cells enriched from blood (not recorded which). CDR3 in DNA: TGTGCCAGTAGTACCCACCTGACAGGGGGGAATCAGCCCCAGCATTTT. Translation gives CASSTHLTGGNQPQHF.